This TCR beta chain came from a study of blood T cell repertoires in COVID-19 (dated by TCRdb to between 2020 and 2021). About the full investigation: The collaborator samples originated in the United States, Italy and Spain and spanned the acute and convalescent phases of COVID-19. The prospective study material was composed of cDNA or gDNA derived from T cells, B-cell-depleted T cells, or PBMCs. Subjects who had been exposed to COVID-19, were actively infected with it, or had recovered from it provided the deeply sampled blood TCRbeta repertoires that made up the dataset. The repertoires were released in a freely available public database meant as a resource for research on the immune response to SARS-CoV-2. The samples were drawn from two sources: the first 160 participants of the ongoing ImmuneRACE study, and 950 to 1,500 subjects contributed by 6 global collaborators. Sample metadata almost always included a de-identified subject ID, COVID-19 status, age in years and sex. Where available, HLA class I and class II types were taken from metadata supplied by the sample provider and were not determined by assay-based typing. What the study reported, not specific to this receptor: The amount of clinical and demographic metadata varied by source and participant and was provided uncurated.

The immunoSEQ Assay, a bias-controlled multiplex PCR, was used to amplify TCRbeta CDR3 regions from genomic DNA. The authors' pipeline ran thus. Within the assay, amplification of reference gene primers was used to estimate how many nucleated cells each sample contained. To quantify the absolute abundance of each unique TCRbeta CDR3 rearrangement, sequence reads were collapsed and filtered. For each sample, productive Simpson clonality was calculated as the square root of Simpson's diversity index across productive rearrangements. Not all clones reach the TCRdb copy of this immuneACCESS table, which keeps in-frame sequences only. Checked studies attribute under half of the gap to unresolved V genes and leave the rest unexplained. D and trimming were read from the DNA, whereas the V and J calls and clone size are those reported in that table. In all, the sample holds 150,000 to 200,000 clones, and more than 75% of those were seen once. The biggest ten clones account for approximately 2.2% of the sample.

Note on this clone: The antigen it binds to is not known. Base qualities were left out, and no much larger clone turns up one base away.

Collaborating institutions collected whole blood in K2EDTA tubes following their own protocols. For TCRbeta analysis, collaborators shipped samples in one of three forms: frozen whole blood, isolated PBMCs, or DNA extracted from either of those sample types. After removal of 5 bases from V and 9 bases from J, the junction retains 14 bases not matched to a gene. The CDR3 contains 16 residues, cysteine and phenylalanine counted. The retained sequence is limited to the CDR3, 48 bases, with the frame set at the first base. The germline V gene encodes CDR1 SGHAT and CDR2 FQNNGV. The rearrangement joined TRBV11-2 to TRBJ2-1, with 9 bases matching TRBD2. The source is a man aged 18-30 years with acute or convalescent COVID-19. Sequencing was carried out using peripheral blood. The CDR3 is CASSLPASGKEGEQFF. The base sequence is TGTGCCAGCAGCCTCCCCGCTAGCGGGAAAGAAGGTGAGCAGTTCTTC.